This T cell receptor (beta chain) was sequenced in a study of cytomegalovirus exposure and HLA in healthy donors. Study in general: Earlier, 110 million or so unique TCR beta sequences were recovered from roughly 170 million T cells by an analysis. Broader study findings: Excluded were some V segments that proved indistinguishable, including TRBV6-2 and TRBV6-3. TCR beta V- and J-gene trimming was later associated with a missense DCLRE1C variant. At a 0.05 false discovery rate, a later analysis found 15,000 to 20,000 TCR beta sequences to be associated with HLA alleles.

Researchers ran the PCR with 60 Vbeta and 13 Jbeta primers. Clones were sequenced by immunoSEQ multiplex PCR, and TCRdb holds only the in-frame ones, with some missing. The sample yields about 200,000 clones, about four fifths seen once. CDR3 length: 19 amino acids. Germline CDR1 is SGHNT and CDR2 is YENEEA. V lost 3 bases, J lost 0 bases, and 13 bases stayed unmatched. About this clone: Antigen: not known.

Sample: PBMCs. This receptor was identified in a woman younger than 35 in good health and CMV-seronegative. The rearrangement uses TRBV11-3 and TRBJ1-4, with TRBD1 matching over 7 bases. The CDR3: CASSLGPNRGYTTNEKLFF. In nucleotides, the CDR3 is TGTGCCAGCAGCTTGGGGCCGAACAGGGGTTATACAACTAATGAAAAACTGTTTTTT.